The source of this T cell receptor beta chain is a study of cytomegalovirus exposure and HLA in healthy donors. Trimming cost V 1 base and J 11 bases; bases outside gene matches: 4. Germline V CDR1 and CDR2: SGHTA, FQGNSA. The CDR3 is made up of 13 amino acids. The donors were healthy bone marrow donors. Notes on the study in general: According to an earlier analysis, most TCR beta V segments yielded productive rearrangements about 90% or about 30% of the time. The authors later found HLA-associated TCR beta chains more clonally expanded than equally common others. The authors considered a cluster of highly shared sequence variants likely to be a sequencing artifact.

Both 60 Vbeta primers and 13 Jbeta primers went into the PCR. Clones were read by immunoSEQ multiplex PCR, and TCRdb kept only the in-frame ones, dropping some. The sample's table shows 100,000 to 150,000 clones. Comments on this clone: Its antigen is unidentified.

The rearrangement uses TRBV7-2 and TRBJ1-5, with 8 bases lining up with TRBD1. The sequence was obtained from a man between 18 and 29 years old in good health and CMV-seronegative. The sequenced sample consisted of PBMCs. The CDR3 region has the DNA TGTGCCAGCAGCTTAGTTCAGGGGGCTACCCAGCATTTT. This translates into CASSLVQGATQHF. Full variable domain (remainder filled in from reference TRBV7-2 and TRBJ1-5): GAGVSQSPSNKVTEKGKDVELRCDPISGHTALYWYRQSLGQGLEFLIYFQGNSAPDKSGLPSDRFSAERTGGSVSTLTIQRTQQEDSAVYLCASSLVQGATQHFGDGTRLSIL.